This TCR beta chain was identified in a study of cytomegalovirus exposure and HLA in healthy donors. Profiled with immunoSEQ multiplex PCR; TCRdb holds only in-frame clones, not every one. This table has a few hundred thousand clones, around 91% appearing once. This clone appeared a few times. The ends were cut back, 1 base at V and 0 bases at J, with 9 bases in the middle. CDR3 length equals 15 residues. Germline CDR1 reads MGHRA; CDR2 reads YSYEKL. The sample was PBMCs. The chain recombines TRBV4-1 with TRBJ1-1; D not certain. The TCR sequence derives from a woman in her 30s in good health and CMV-seronegative. CDR3 nucleotide sequence: TGCGCCAGCAGCCAAGTTGTCACGGTGAACACTGAAGCTTTCTTT. It yields the protein CASSQVVTVNTEAFF.